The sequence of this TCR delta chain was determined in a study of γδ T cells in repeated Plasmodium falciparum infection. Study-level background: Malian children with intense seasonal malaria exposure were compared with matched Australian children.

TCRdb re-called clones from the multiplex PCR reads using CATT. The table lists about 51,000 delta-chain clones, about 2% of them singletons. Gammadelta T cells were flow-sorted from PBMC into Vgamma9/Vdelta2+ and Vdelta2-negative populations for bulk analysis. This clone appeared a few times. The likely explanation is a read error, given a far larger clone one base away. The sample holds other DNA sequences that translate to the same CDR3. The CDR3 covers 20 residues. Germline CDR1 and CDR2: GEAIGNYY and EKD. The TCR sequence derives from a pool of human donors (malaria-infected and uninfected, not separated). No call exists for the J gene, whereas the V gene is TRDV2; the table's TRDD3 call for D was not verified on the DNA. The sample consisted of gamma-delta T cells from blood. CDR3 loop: CACEPMGIERVPRVADKLIF. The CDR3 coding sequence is TGTGCCTGTGAACCTATGGGGATAGAAAGGGTTCCAAGGGTGGCCGATAAACTTATCTTT.